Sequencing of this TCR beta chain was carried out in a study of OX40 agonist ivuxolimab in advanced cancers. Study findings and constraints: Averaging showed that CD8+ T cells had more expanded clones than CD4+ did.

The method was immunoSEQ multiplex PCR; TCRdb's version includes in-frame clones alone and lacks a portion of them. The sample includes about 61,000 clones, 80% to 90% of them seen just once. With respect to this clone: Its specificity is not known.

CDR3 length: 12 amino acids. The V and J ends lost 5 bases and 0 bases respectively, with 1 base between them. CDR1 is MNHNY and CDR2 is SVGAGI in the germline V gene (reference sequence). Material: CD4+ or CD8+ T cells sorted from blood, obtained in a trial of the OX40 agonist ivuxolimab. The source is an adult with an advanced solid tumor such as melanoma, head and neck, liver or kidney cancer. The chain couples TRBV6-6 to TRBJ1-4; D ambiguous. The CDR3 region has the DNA TGTGCCAGCAGTACAACTAATGAAAAACTGTTTTTT. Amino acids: CASSTTNEKLFF.